The sequence of this TCR beta chain was determined in a study of cytomegalovirus exposure and HLA in healthy donors. Study observations and caveats: Donors were assumed by presence/absence analyses to have roughly uniform sequencing depth.

The CDR3 loop spans 14 amino acids. Deletions cut 6 bases from V and 0 bases from J, with 10 bases between. The germline V gene has CDR1 SGHRS and CDR2 YFSETQ. The PCR was carried out with 60 Vbeta primers and 13 Jbeta primers. Generated by immunoSEQ multiplex PCR, the TCRdb table keeps only in-frame clones and is missing some. Of under 250,000 clones in the sample, more than 75% were seen once. The sample holds one count of this clone. The antigen remains undetermined. This sequence was found in a human donor in good health. The chain has TRBV5-1 and TRBJ1-3; D is unresolved. Material for sequencing was PBMCs. The CDR3 DNA reads TGCGCCAGCAAGTCAGACAACTCTGGAAACACCATATATTTT. This encodes CASKSDNSGNTIYF.